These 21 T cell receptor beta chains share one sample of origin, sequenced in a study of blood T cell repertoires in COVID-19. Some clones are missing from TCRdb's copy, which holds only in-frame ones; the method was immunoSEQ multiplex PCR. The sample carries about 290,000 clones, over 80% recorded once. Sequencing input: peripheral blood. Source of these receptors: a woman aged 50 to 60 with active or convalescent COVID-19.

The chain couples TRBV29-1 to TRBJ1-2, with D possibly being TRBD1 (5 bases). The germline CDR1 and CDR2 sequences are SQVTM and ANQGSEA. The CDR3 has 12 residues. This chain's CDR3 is CTSFYRNYGYTF. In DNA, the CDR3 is TGCACCTCATTTTACAGGAACTATGGCTACACCTTC.

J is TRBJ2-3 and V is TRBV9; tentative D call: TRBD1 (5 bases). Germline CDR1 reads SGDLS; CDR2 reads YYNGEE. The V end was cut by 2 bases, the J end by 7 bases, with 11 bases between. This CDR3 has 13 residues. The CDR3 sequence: CASSVPQGNTQYF. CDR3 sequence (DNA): TGTGCCAGCAGCGTCCCCCAGGGAAATACGCAGTATTTT.

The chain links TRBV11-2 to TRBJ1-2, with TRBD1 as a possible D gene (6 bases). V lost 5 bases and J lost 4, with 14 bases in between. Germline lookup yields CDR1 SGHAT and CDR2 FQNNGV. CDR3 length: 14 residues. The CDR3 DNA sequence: TGTGCCAGCAGCGATCTGGGCAGGGGCTATGGCTACACCTTC. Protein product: CASSDLGRGYGYTF.

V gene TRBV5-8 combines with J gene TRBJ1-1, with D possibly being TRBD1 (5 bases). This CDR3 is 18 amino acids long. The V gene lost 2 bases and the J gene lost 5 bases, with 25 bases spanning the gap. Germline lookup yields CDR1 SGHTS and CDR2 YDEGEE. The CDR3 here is CASSFYGSGVSPGTEAFF. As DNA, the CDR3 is TGTGCCAGCAGCTTCTACGGATCGGGGGTCAGCCCGGGGACTGAAGCTTTCTTT.

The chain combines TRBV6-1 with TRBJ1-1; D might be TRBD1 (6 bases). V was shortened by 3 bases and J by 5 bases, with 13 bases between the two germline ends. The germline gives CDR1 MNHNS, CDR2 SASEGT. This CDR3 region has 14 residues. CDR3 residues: CASSEGRGGTEAFF. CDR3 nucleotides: TGTGCCAGCAGTGAGGGCAGGGGCGGGACTGAAGCTTTCTTT.

CDR3 coding DNA: TGTGCCACCCGTTTCGAACGGGGGAGCACAGATACGCAGTATTTT. Amino acids: CATRFERGSTDTQYF. V and J are TRBV15 and TRBJ2-3; weak D call: TRBD2 (6 bases). Trimming pared 8 bases from V and 0 bases from J, leaving 15 bases between. The germline V gene encodes CDR1 LNHNV and CDR2 YYDKDF (reference sequence). This CDR3 is built from 15 residues.

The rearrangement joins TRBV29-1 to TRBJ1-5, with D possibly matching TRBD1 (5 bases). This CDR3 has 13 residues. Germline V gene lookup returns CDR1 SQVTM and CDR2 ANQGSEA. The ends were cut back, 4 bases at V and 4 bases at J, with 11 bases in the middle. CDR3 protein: CSVGRGGNQPQHF. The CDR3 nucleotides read TGCAGCGTTGGCCGGGGGGGTAATCAGCCCCAGCATTTT.

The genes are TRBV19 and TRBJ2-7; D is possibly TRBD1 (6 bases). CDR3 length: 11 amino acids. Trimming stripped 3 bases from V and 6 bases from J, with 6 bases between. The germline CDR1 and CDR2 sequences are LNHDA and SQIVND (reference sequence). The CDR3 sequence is CASSMTGEQYF. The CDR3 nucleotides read TGTGCCAGTAGTATGACAGGCGAGCAGTACTTC.

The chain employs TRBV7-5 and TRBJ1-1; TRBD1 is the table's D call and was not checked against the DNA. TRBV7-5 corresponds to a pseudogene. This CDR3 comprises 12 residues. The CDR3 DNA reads TGTGTCAGACGGGACAGGAACACTGAAGCTTTCTTT. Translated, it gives CVRRDRNTEAFF.

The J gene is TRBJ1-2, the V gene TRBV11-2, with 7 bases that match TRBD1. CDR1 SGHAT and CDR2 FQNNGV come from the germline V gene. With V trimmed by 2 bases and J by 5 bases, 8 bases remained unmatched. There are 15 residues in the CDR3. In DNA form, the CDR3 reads TGTGCCAGCAGCTTAAATTCAGGCAGGGGGTATGGCTACACCTTC. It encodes CASSLNSGRGYGYTF.

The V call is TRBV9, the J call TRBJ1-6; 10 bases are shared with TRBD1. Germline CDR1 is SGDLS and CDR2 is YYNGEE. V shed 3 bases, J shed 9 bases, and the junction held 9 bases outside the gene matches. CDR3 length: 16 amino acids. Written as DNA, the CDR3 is TGTGCCAGCAGCGGACCGGGACAGGGGTTGTTTTCACCCCTCCACTTT. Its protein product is CASSGPGQGLFSPLHF.

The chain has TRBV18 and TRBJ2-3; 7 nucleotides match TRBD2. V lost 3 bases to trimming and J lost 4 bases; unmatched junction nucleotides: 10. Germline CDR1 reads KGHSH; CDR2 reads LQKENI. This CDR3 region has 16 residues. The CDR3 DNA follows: TGTGCCAGCTCACCTTCTTGGGGAGGGATGCCAGATACGCAGTATTTT. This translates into CASSPSWGGMPDTQYF. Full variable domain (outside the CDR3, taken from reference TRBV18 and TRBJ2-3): NAGVMQNPRHLVRRRGQEARLRCSPMKGHSHVYWYRQLPEEGLKFMVYLQKENIIDESGMPKERFSAEFPKEGPSILRIQQVVRGDSAAYFCASSPSWGGMPDTQYFGPGTRLTVL.

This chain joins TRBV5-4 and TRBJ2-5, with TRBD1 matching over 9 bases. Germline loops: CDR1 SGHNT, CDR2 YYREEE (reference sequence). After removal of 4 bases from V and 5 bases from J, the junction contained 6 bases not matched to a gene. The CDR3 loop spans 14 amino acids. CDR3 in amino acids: CASSQGQGGETQYF. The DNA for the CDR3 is TGTGCCAGCAGCCAGGGACAGGGAGGGGAGACCCAGTACTTC.

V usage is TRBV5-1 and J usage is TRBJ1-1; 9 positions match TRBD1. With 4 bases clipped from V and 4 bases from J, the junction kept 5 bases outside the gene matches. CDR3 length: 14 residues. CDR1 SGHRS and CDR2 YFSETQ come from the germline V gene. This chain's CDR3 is CASSRPGQGTEAFF. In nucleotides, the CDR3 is TGCGCCAGCAGCAGACCGGGACAGGGCACTGAAGCTTTCTTT.

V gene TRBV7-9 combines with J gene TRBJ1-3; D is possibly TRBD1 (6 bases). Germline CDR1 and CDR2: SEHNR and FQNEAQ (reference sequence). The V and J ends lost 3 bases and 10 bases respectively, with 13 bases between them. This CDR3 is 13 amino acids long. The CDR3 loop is CASSFLPGQTIYF. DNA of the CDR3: TGTGCCAGCAGCTTCCTACCGGGACAAACCATATATTTT. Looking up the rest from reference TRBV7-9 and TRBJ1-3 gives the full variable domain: DTGVSQNPRHKITKRGQNVTFRCDPISEHNRLYWYRQTLGQGPEFLTYFQNEAQLEKSRLLSDRFSAERPKGSFSTLEIQRTEQGDSAMYLCASSFLPGQTIYFGEGSWLTVV.

The CDR3 spells CASRTGWNTEAFF. In DNA, the CDR3 is TGCGCCAGCAGAACAGGGTGGAACACTGAAGCTTTCTTT. The chain recombines TRBV10-2 with TRBJ1-1, with a tentative D call TRBD1 (6 bases). V lost 6 bases and J lost 1, with 9 bases in between. The length of the CDR3 is 13 residues. In germline, CDR1 is WSHSY, CDR2 SAAADI.

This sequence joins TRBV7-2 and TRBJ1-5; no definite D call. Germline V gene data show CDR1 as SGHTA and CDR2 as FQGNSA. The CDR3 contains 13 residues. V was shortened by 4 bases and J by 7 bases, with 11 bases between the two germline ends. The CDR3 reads CASSWRDPQPQHF. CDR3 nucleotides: TGTGCCAGCAGCTGGCGGGATCCACAGCCCCAGCATTTT. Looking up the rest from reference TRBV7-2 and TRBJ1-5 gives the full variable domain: GAGVSQSPSNKVTEKGKDVELRCDPISGHTALYWYRQSLGQGLEFLIYFQGNSAPDKSGLPSDRFSAERTGGSVSTLTIQRTQQEDSAVYLCASSWRDPQPQHFGDGTRLSIL.

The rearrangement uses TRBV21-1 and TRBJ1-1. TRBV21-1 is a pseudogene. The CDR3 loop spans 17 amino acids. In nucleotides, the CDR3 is TGTGCCAGCAGCTACCAGAAATGGGGGACTGCCAAGACTGAAGCTTTCTTT. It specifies CASSYQKWGTAKTEAFF.

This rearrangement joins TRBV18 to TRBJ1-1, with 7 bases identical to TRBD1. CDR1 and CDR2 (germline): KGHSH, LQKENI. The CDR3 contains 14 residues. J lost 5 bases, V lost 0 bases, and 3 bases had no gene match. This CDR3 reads CASSPPTGRTEAFF. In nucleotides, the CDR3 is TGTGCCAGCTCACCACCGACAGGGAGGACTGAAGCTTTCTTT. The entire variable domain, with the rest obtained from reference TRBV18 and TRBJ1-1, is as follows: NAGVMQNPRHLVRRRGQEARLRCSPMKGHSHVYWYRQLPEEGLKFMVYLQKENIIDESGMPKERFSAEFPKEGPSILRIQQVVRGDSAAYFCASSPPTGRTEAFFGQGTRLTVV.

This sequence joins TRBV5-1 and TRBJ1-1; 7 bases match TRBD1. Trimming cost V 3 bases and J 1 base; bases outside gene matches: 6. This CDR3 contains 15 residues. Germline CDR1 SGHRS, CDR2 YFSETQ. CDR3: CASSYRDSPNTEAFF. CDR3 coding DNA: TGCGCCAGCAGCTATCGGGACAGCCCGAACACTGAAGCTTTCTTT. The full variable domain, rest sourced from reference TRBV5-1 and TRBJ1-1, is KAGVTQTPRYLIKTRGQQVTLSCSPISGHRSVSWYQQTPGQGLQFLFEYFSETQRNKGNFPGRFSGRQFSNSRSEMNVSTLELGDSALYLCASSYRDSPNTEAFFGQGTRLTVV.

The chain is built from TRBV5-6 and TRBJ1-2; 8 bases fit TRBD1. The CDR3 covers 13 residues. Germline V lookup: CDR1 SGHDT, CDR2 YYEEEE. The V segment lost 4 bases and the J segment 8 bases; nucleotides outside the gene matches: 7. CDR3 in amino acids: CASSLRGRGGYTF. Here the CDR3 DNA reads TGTGCCAGCAGCCTCAGGGGGCGCGGGGGCTACACCTTC.